This T cell receptor beta chain was sequenced during a study of neurological immune-mediated disorders. Whole-study results and caveats: No CDR3 amino acid sequences recurred among expanded clones across subjects, suggesting private repertoires in all groups.

V lost 1 base to trimming and J lost 5 bases, with 9 bases between them. The CDR3 totals 14 residues. CDR1 is SGDLS and CDR2 is YYNGEE in the germline V gene. By 5'RACE with 10-nucleotide random UMIs, the cDNA was made. TCRdb processed the 5' RACE reads anew with MiXCR; each CDR3 protein has one entry. The sample lists fewer than 30,000 distinct CDR3 sequences; approximately 13% were seen once. Time point defined: technical triplicate 1. This clonotype was recorded at least ten times. The antigen is not known. This chain uses TRBV9 with TRBJ1-4; the D is unclear. Sequencing was carried out using CD4+ T cells from blood. The receptor comes from a female donor with HTLV-1-associated myelopathy (HAM/TSP). The CDR3 reads CASSVSDINEKLFF. For the CDR3, the DNA is TGTGCCAGCAGCGTATCTGACATCAATGAAAAACTGTTTTTT.